These 9 T cell receptor beta chains were all obtained from the same sample, sequenced in a study of control samples from healthy donors and cancer patients. Clones were read by immunoSEQ multiplex PCR, and TCRdb kept only the in-frame ones, dropping some. Among tens of thousands of clones listed, 70% to 90% were seen once. The sample taken for sequencing was blood. These receptors all stem from a man between 35 and 55 years old in good health.

The chain joins TRBV6-1 to TRBJ1-2, with D hard to call. V lost 2 bases and J lost 7, with 11 bases in between. The CDR3 is made up of 13 amino acids. The germline V gene has CDR1 MNHNS and CDR2 SASEGT. The CDR3 spells CASSERDVPGYTF. CDR3 nucleotides: TGTGCCAGCAGTGAAAGAGACGTCCCTGGCTACACCTTC.

The genes are TRBV5-6 and TRBJ1-4, with D unclear. V gave up 6 bases and J gave up 1 base, with 13 bases separating them. Germline values: CDR1 SGHDT, CDR2 YYEEEE. The CDR3 is made up of 15 amino acids. The CDR3 reads CASTPRGRTNEKLFF. Here the CDR3 DNA reads TGTGCCAGCACCCCCCGCGGTCGAACTAATGAAAAACTGTTTTTT. The variable domain in full, with the rest retrieved from reference TRBV5-6 and TRBJ1-4, is DAGVTQSPTHLIKTRGQQVTLRCSPKSGHDTVSWYQQALGQGPQFIFQYYEEEERQRGNFPDRFSGHQFPNYSSELNVNALLLGDSALYLCASTPRGRTNEKLFFGSGTQLSVL.

The chain couples TRBV5-4 to TRBJ2-3; 8 nucleotides align to TRBD2. The J segment lost 0 bases and the V segment lost 4 bases, leaving 4 bases of the junction unmatched. The CDR3 is made up of 15 amino acids. Germline CDR1 and CDR2: SGHNT and YYREEE (reference sequence). CDR3 in amino acids: CASSRSGTSTDTQYF. Here the CDR3 DNA reads TGTGCCAGCAGCCGTAGCGGGACTAGCACAGATACGCAGTATTTT.

The chain is built from TRBV3-1 (or the pseudogene TRBV3-2) and TRBJ1-1; D may be TRBD1 (6 bases). CDR1 and CDR2 from the germline V gene are LGHDT and YNNKEL (reference sequence). V dropped 1 base and J dropped 4 bases, with 22 bases sitting between them. The length of the CDR3 is 18 residues. The CDR3 DNA is TGTGCCAGCAGCCAAGTATCATGGCAGGGGAGGATGGGCACTGAAGCTTTCTTT. Translating it yields CASSQVSWQGRMGTEAFF.

The rearrangement joins TRBV2 to TRBJ1-1; the D is unclear. The CDR3 extends over 11 amino acids. Trimming took 2 bases from V and 14 from J, leaving 12 bases between them. CDR1 is SNHLY and CDR2 is FYNNEI in the germline V gene. The CDR3 bases are TGTGCCAGCAGTGAATTGTTGTGGTACTTCTTT. Translation gives CASSELLWYFF.

V usage is TRBV27 and J usage is TRBJ2-3, with TRBD2 as a possible D gene (6 bases). The V end was cut by 6 bases, the J end by 5 bases, with 15 bases between. The CDR3 loop spans 14 amino acids. CDR1 is MNHEY, CDR2 SMNVEV, per germline (reference sequence). This CDR3 is CASSPFRGEDTQYF. The CDR3 nucleotides are TGTGCCAGCAGCCCTTTCCGCGGGGAAGATACGCAGTATTTT.

This clone was counted only a few times. The rearrangement uses TRBV5-6 and TRBJ1-5, with D perhaps matching TRBD1 (6 bases). The CDR3 extends over 12 amino acids. V was pared by 4 bases and J by 7 bases, with 9 bases between. Germline loops: CDR1 SGHDT, CDR2 YYEEEE. CDR3 loop: CASSLTGQPQHF. The CDR3 coding sequence is TGTGCCAGCAGCCTCACAGGGCAGCCCCAGCATTTT. Combining the CDR3 with reference TRBV5-6 and TRBJ1-5 gives the whole variable domain DAGVTQSPTHLIKTRGQQVTLRCSPKSGHDTVSWYQQALGQGPQFIFQYYEEEERQRGNFPDRFSGHQFPNYSSELNVNALLLGDSALYLCASSLTGQPQHFGDGTRLSIL.

This rearrangement joins TRBV6-2 or TRBV6-3 to TRBJ1-1; possible D gene TRBD1, 5 bases. Germline-derived CDR1 and CDR2 are MNHEY and SVGEGT. With 2 bases removed from V and 2 bases from J, the gap between germline ends came to 15 bases. This CDR3 comprises 16 residues. The CDR3 sequence is CASSYRGSRANTEAFF. CDR3 nucleotide sequence: TGTGCCAGCAGTTACAGGGGTTCGCGAGCTAACACTGAAGCTTTCTTT.

The chain is built from TRBV28 and TRBJ2-1, with D possibly matching TRBD2 (6 bases). Germline V gene data show CDR1 as MDHEN and CDR2 as SYDVKM. Trimming pared 4 bases from V and 6 bases from J, leaving 13 bases between. The CDR3 is made up of 14 amino acids. The CDR3 loop is CASSSTGLTNEQFF. For the CDR3, the DNA is TGTGCCAGCAGTTCAACGGGACTCACCAATGAGCAGTTCTTC. Based on the CDR3 plus reference TRBV28 and TRBJ2-1, the full variable domain is DVKVTQSSRYLVKRTGEKVFLECVQDMDHENMFWYRQDPGLGLRLIYFSYDVKMKEKGDIPEGYSVSREKKERFSLILESASTNQTSMYLCASSSTGLTNEQFFGPGTRLTVL.